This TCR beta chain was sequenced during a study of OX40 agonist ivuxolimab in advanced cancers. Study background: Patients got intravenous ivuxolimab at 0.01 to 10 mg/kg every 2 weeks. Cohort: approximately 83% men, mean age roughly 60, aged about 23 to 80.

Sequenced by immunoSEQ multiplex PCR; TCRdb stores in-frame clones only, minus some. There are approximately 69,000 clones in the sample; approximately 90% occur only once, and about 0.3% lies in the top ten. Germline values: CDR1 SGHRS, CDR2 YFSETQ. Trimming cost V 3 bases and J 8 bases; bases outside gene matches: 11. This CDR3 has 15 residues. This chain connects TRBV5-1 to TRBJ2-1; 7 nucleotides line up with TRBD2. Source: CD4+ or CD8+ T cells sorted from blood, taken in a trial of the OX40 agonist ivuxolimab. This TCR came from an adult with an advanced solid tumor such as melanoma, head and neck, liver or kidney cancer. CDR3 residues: CASSSSEGREYEQFF. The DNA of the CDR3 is TGCGCCAGCAGCTCCAGCGAAGGGAGGGAATATGAGCAGTTCTTC.